Sequencing of this T cell receptor (beta chain) was carried out in a study of blood T cells in healthy people across ages. Whole-study findings and limits: The study found more naive CD4+ cells and higher diversity in long-lived than aged donors.

J gave up 2 bases and V 5 bases, and 9 bases lay outside the gene matches. The CDR3 runs to 17 residues. A J-beta primer mix and a sample-barcoded 5' primer were used in a second PCR of roughly 7 to 12 cycles. TCRdb called the 5' RACE reads again in MiXCR, with one record for every CDR3 protein. The table lists 1.5 million to 2 million distinct CDR3 sequences, 49% of them singletons, with approximately 2% in the top ten. With respect to this clonotype: Its matching antigen is unknown.

The chain recombines TRBV12-3 or TRBV12-4 with TRBJ1-5, with TRBD1 matching over 10 bases. The TCR comes from a woman aged 40 to 50 in good health. Sequenced: blood. The chain's CDR3 is CASSTPGQGFGNQPQHF. The CDR3 coding sequence is TGTGCCAGCAGTACTCCGGGACAGGGGTTTGGCAATCAGCCCCAGCATTTT.